A selection of T cell receptor beta chains follows, all from one sample in a study of T cells in localized non-small cell lung cancer. Clones were sequenced by immunoSEQ multiplex PCR, and TCRdb holds only the in-frame ones, with some missing. The sample lists approximately 20,000 clones, around 85% occurring once. Material: PBMCs, obtained before any cancer treatment. These receptors all come from a woman between 35 and 75 years old with stage II squamous cell lung carcinoma. Both conserved end residues are part of each CDR3. The D gene is left open where the match is weak. Size tells how often a clone was seen (once, few, many) or the class of an expanded clone, and some rows leave it out.

d_gene: TRBD1; j_gene: TRBJ1-1; v_gene: TRBV7-3; abundance: once; CDR3aa: CASSSGQGHTEAFF; CDR3nt: TGTGCCAGCAGCTCTGGACAGGGACACACTGAAGCTTTCTTT
d_gene: NA; j_gene: TRBJ1-4; v_gene: TRBV11-3; abundance: NA; CDR3aa: CASSLIPGGNEKLFF; CDR3nt: TGTGCCAGCAGCTTGATCCCGGGTGGGAATGAAAAACTGTTTTTT
d_gene: TRBD1; j_gene: TRBJ2-5; v_gene: TRBV29-1; abundance: NA; CDR3aa: CSVAQGWDQETQYF; CDR3nt: TGCAGCGTTGCACAGGGGTGGGACCAAGAGACCCAGTACTTC
d_gene: TRBD2; j_gene: TRBJ2-3; v_gene: TRBV5-1; abundance: NA; CDR3aa: CASSVGLAQREDTQYF; CDR3nt: TGCGCCAGCAGCGTGGGACTAGCTCAGAGGGAAGATACGCAGTATTTT
d_gene: TRBD2; j_gene: TRBJ2-7; v_gene: TRBV14; abundance: NA; CDR3aa: CASSQDRLAGGAGQYF; CDR3nt: TGTGCCAGCAGCCAAGATCGGCTAGCGGGAGGGGCAGGGCAGTACTTC
d_gene: NA; j_gene: TRBJ2-5; v_gene: TRBV4-1; abundance: NA; CDR3aa: CASSQGGDLAWQTQYF; CDR3nt: TGCGCCAGCAGCCAAGGGGGCGATCTAGCTTGGCAGACCCAGTACTTC
d_gene: NA; j_gene: TRBJ2-1; v_gene: TRBV5-1; abundance: few; CDR3aa: CASSPPGSLRNEQFF; CDR3nt: TGCGCCAGCAGCCCACCCGGAAGTCTGAGAAATGAGCAGTTCTTC
d_gene: NA; j_gene: TRBJ2-7; v_gene: TRBV4-1; abundance: once; CDR3aa: CASSQVDILVFSEQYF; CDR3nt: TGCGCCAGCAGCCAAGTTGACATTCTGGTTTTTAGTGAGCAGTACTTC
d_gene: NA; j_gene: TRBJ2-7; v_gene: TRBV7-2; abundance: NA; CDR3aa: CASSFSGEQYF; CDR3nt: TGTGCCAGCAGCTTCTCTGGAGAGCAGTACTTC
d_gene: NA; j_gene: TRBJ2-1; v_gene: TRBV2; abundance: NA; CDR3aa: CASSERVRGYNEQFF; CDR3nt: TGTGCCAGCAGTGAGCGGGTTAGGGGTTACAATGAGCAGTTCTTC
d_gene: NA; j_gene: TRBJ2-1; v_gene: TRBV27; abundance: NA; CDR3aa: CASRHRAYNEQFF; CDR3nt: TGTGCCAGCAGGCACAGGGCCTACAATGAGCAGTTCTTC
d_gene: TRBD2; j_gene: TRBJ2-1; v_gene: TRBV4-1; abundance: NA; CDR3aa: CASSHAGTSGRAKNEQFF; CDR3nt: TGCGCCAGCAGTCACGCCGGGACTAGCGGGAGGGCCAAGAATGAGCAGTTCTTC